This T cell receptor (beta chain) was identified during a study of blood T cell repertoires in COVID-19. Study overall: The samples span acute and convalescent COVID-19 from the United States, Italy and Spain. In each case, the material was cDNA or gDNA derived from T cells, B-cell-depleted T cells, or PBMCs.

In the authors' methods: How many nucleated cells were present was estimated from reference gene primer amplification. Assay used: immunoSEQ multiplex PCR; TCRdb lists only in-frame clones, some missing. The DNA was the basis for D and trimming; V, J and clone size are from that table. Among some 80,000 clones listed, more than 85% were seen once. The germline V gene encodes CDR1 MGHRA and CDR2 YSYEKL. Trimming stripped 1 base from V and 0 bases from J, with 10 bases between. The CDR3 is 15 amino acids. This receptor was obtained from a man between 45 and 60 years old with COVID-19, enrolled during active disease. This chain joins TRBV4-1 and TRBJ2-7; D possibly corresponds to TRBD2 (6 bases). The sequenced sample was peripheral blood. The CDR3 spells CASSQVGTSSYEQYF. The DNA of the CDR3 is TGCGCCAGCAGCCAAGTAGGGACTTCCTCCTACGAGCAGTACTTC.